The 10 T cell receptor beta chains below come from one sample, sequenced in a study of human T cells and chemical hapten exposure. Time point indicated: patch test 2, 6 weeks after DPC sensitization. The treatment here: therapeutic diphenylcyclopropenone sensitization with weekly scalp DPC. Via MiXCR, TCRdb re-called the RACE reads, giving one row per CDR3 protein. The sample contains a few hundred thousand distinct CDR3 sequences, over 6% of which appear only once. Specimen: whole blood, collected in connection with sensitization to the hapten diphenylcyclopropenone (DPC). The receptors originated from a woman aged 18-29 years with alopecia areata. Some clones in this sample may be carry-over from other donors' samples.

Ten or more counts support this clonotype. The chain combines TRBV28 with TRBJ1-2; 9 positions match TRBD1. Per germline, CDR1 MDHEN and CDR2 SYDVKM. V lost 2 bases to trimming and J lost 4 bases; unmatched junction nucleotides: 5. The length of the CDR3 is 15 residues. The CDR3 DNA reads as TGTGCCAGCAGTTTACCCGGGACAGGGTCCTATGGCTACACCTTC. This sequence encodes CASSLPGTGSYGYTF.

The chain employs TRBV29-1 and TRBJ1-4; perhaps TRBD1 as D (6 bases). This CDR3 is 13 amino acids long. V lost 6 bases and J lost 8, with 16 bases in between. Per germline, CDR1 SQVTM and CDR2 ANQGSEA. The CDR3 sequence is CSVAGALGEKLFF. CDR3 sequence (DNA): TGCAGCGTGGCAGGGGCCCTTGGGGAAAAACTGTTTTTT.

This clonotype was recorded a few times. The rearrangement uses TRBV10-3 and TRBJ2-3; 9 nucleotides line up with TRBD2. Losses at the gene ends were 3 bases for V and 0 bases for J; bases not matched to a gene: 4. The germline CDR1 and CDR2 sequences are ENHRY and SYGVKD. The CDR3 covers 16 residues. CDR3 DNA: TGTGCCATCAGTGACTTAGCGGGGGTTAGCACAGATACGCAGTATTTT. It specifies CAISDLAGVSTDTQYF.

This clonotype was seen more than once but under ten times. CDR3 residues: CASRTGSSGANVLTF. The DNA of the CDR3 is TGTGCCAGCAGGACAGGAAGCTCTGGGGCCAACGTCCTGACTTTC. The V gene is TRBV28, the J gene TRBJ2-6, with D perhaps matching TRBD1 (6 bases). This CDR3 is built from 15 residues. Germline V gene lookup returns CDR1 MDHEN and CDR2 SYDVKM. Between the trimmed V and J ends, which lost 6 bases and 0 bases, there was a span of 9 bases.

This clonotype was detected a few times. CDR3: CASSFLGNGAFF. CDR3 sequence (DNA): TGTGCCAGCAGTTTTCTGGGGAACGGAGCTTTCTTT. The V and J genes are TRBV12-3 or TRBV12-4 and TRBJ1-1; no definite D call. The CDR3 totals 12 residues. V was trimmed by 3 bases and J by 10 bases, leaving 12 bases between them.

The table lists this clonotype with many counts. This chain links TRBV5-6 with TRBJ2-1; TRBD2 matches at 10 bases. V was pared by 5 bases and J by 4 bases, with 3 bases of the junction left unmatched. Looked up from germline, CDR1 is SGHDT and CDR2 is YYEEEE. CDR3 length: 14 residues. CDR3 sequence reads: CASRGLAAYNEQFF. CDR3 nucleotide sequence: TGTGCCAGCAGAGGACTAGCGGCTTACAATGAGCAGTTCTTC.

This clonotype was detected ten times or more. This rearrangement joins TRBV6-5 to TRBJ2-7; 10 bases are a match to TRBD1. Trimming at V came to 0 bases and at J to 6 bases, leaving 2 bases not matched to a gene. The V gene's germline CDR1 is MNHEY and CDR2 SVGAGI. CDR3 size: 14 residues. The CDR3 DNA is TGTGCCAGCAGTTACTCATGGACAGGGGGCGAGCAGTACTTC. Protein sequence: CASSYSWTGGEQYF.

This clonotype came up a few times. This chain connects TRBV4-1 to TRBJ1-3; D gene uncertain. The CDR3 length is 13 residues. Trimming removed 4 bases at V and 2 bases at J, with 6 bases between. CDR1 is MGHRA, CDR2 YSYEKL, per germline. The CDR3 DNA reads as TGCGCCAGCAGCCCTGCGGCTGGAAACACCATATATTTT. Translated, it gives CASSPAAGNTIYF.

In its sample, this clonotype was seen many times. The chain recombines TRBV27 with TRBJ1-6; maybe TRBD1 (5 bases). V lost 10 bases to trimming and J lost 7 bases, with 11 bases between them. The germline CDR1 and CDR2 sequences are MNHEY and SMNVEV (reference sequence). The CDR3 is 12 amino acids. The CDR3 DNA follows: TGTGCCACCTCCGGGGCGAATTCACCCCTCCACTTT. This gives the protein CATSGANSPLHF.

The J gene is TRBJ2-7, the V gene TRBV12-3 or TRBV12-4, with TRBD1 as a possible D gene (6 bases). The CDR3 loop spans 14 amino acids. V shed 2 bases and J shed 1 base, with 9 bases lying between them. CDR3 sequence: CASSLIGQSYEQYF. CDR3 nucleotides: TGTGCCAGCAGTTTAATTGGACAGTCCTACGAGCAGTACTTC.